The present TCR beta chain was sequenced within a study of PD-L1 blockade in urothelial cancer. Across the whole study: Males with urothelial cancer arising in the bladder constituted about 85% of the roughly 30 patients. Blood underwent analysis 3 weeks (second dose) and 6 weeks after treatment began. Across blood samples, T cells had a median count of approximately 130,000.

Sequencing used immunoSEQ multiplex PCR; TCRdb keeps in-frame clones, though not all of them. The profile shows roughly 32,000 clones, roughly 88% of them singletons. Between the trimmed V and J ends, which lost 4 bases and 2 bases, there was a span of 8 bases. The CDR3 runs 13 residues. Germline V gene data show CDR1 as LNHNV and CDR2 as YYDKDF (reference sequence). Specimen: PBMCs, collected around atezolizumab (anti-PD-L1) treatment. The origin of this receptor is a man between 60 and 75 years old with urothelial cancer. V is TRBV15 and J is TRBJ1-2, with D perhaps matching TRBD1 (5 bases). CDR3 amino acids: CATSIDRNYGYTF. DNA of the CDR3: TGTGCCACCAGCATAGACAGAAACTATGGCTACACCTTC.